Below, 31 T cell receptor beta chains from the same sample are listed, as sequenced in a study of T cells after yellow fever vaccination. MiXCR was run by TCRdb on the 5' RACE reads, yielding one entry per CDR3 protein. The sample records 120,000 or so distinct CDR3 sequences, around 7.2% being singletons. Source: CD4+ T cells sorted from PBMCs, taken 45 days after the first yellow fever vaccination. The receptors shown here come from a man younger than 35 who received the YFV17D yellow fever vaccine.

A few counts support this clonotype. V and J are TRBV12-2 and TRBJ2-6; the D call in the table, TRBD1, was not verified against the DNA. TRBV12-2 is an annotated pseudogene. This CDR3 has 21 residues. The CDR3 loop reads CASRLARGEGTGHSGANVLTF. CDR3 nucleotides: TGTGCAAGTCGCTTAGCCCGAGGCGAAGGGACAGGACATTCTGGGGCCAACGTCCTGACTTTC.

Points on this clonotype: With a much larger clone just one base away, this may be a read error. This sequence joins TRBV5-1 and TRBJ2-5, with TRBD2 identical over 8 bases. CDR1 and CDR2 from the germline V gene are SGHRS and YFSETQ. V lost 6 bases, J lost 5 bases, and 12 bases stayed unmatched. There are 15 residues in the CDR3. CDR3 residues: CASTLLGTRDETQYF. The CDR3 coding sequence is TGCGCCAGCACCCTACTCGGGACTAGGGACGAGACCCAGTACTTC.

This clonotype appeared many times. The chain carries TRBV6-1 and TRBJ2-5, with TRBD2 matching 7 bases. In germline, CDR1 is MNHNS, CDR2 SASEGT. The CDR3 has 16 residues. V lost 4 bases and J lost 5; bases outside the gene matches: 13. Here the CDR3 DNA reads TGTGCCAGCAGTGCCGATCCTCGGCAGGGAGGGGAGACCCAGTACTTC. Its protein product is CASSADPRQGGETQYF.

As concerns this clonotype: A single base separates this from a much larger clone, so it may be a read error. This chain uses TRBV4-2 with TRBJ2-2; no reliable D call. Germline CDR1 LGHNA, CDR2 YNFKEQ. V lost 3 bases and J 8 bases, leaving 16 bases between the germline ends. The CDR3 covers 15 residues. The CDR3 protein is CASSQGGRKLGELFF. Here the CDR3 DNA reads TGTGCCAGCAGCCAGGGCGGACGTAAATTGGGGGAGCTGTTTTTT.

This clonotype was detected ten times or more. The V and J genes are TRBV6-2 or TRBV6-3 and TRBJ2-6; D remains ambiguous. V lost 6 bases and J lost 4, with 7 bases in between. Germline V gives CDR1 MNHEY, CDR2 SVGEGT. CDR3 length: 13 residues. Here the CDR3 DNA reads TGTGCCAGCAGGACGGCCGGGGCCAACGTCCTGACTTTC. Amino acids: CASRTAGANVLTF.

This clonotype was observed at least ten times. The J gene is TRBJ2-1, the V gene TRBV30; the D gene is possibly TRBD2 (5 bases). Per the germline V gene, CDR1 is GTSNPN and CDR2 is SVGIG (reference sequence). The CDR3 covers 13 residues. The V and J ends lost 0 bases and 9 bases respectively, with 12 bases between them. In DNA form, the CDR3 reads TGTGCCTGGAGTGTCAGCGGTTACGGTGAGCAGTTCTTC. Amino acids: CAWSVSGYGEQFF.

There are many counts of this clonotype. V gene TRBV4-3 combines with J gene TRBJ1-2; a weak D match, TRBD1 (5 bases). Per germline, CDR1 LGHNA and CDR2 YSLEER. The V gene lost 4 bases and the J gene lost 0 bases, with 18 bases spanning the gap. The CDR3 loop spans 17 amino acids. CDR3 sequence (DNA): TGCGCCAGCAGCCCGCTCCTCCCGGGGGGGGCTAACTATGGCTACACCTTC. Translated, it gives CASSPLLPGGANYGYTF.

There are many counts of this clonotype. This chain connects TRBV29-1 to TRBJ1-2; 7 nucleotides agree with TRBD1. This CDR3 is built from 14 residues. The trim removed 7 bases at V and 5 bases at J, leaving 13 bases unmatched. Germline V gene sequence: CDR1 SQVTM, CDR2 ANQGSEA. The CDR3, as DNA: TGCAGCGCTACGCGACAGGGACCAGGTTATGGCTACACCTTC. This translates into CSATRQGPGYGYTF.

This clonotype appeared many times. The V gene is TRBV7-6, the J gene TRBJ2-2; D ambiguous. Trimming took off 7 bases at V and 0 bases at J, with 9 bases between the two ends. Germline V CDR1 and CDR2: SGHVS, FNYEAQ. The CDR3 length is 14 residues. For the CDR3, the DNA is TGTGCCAGCACTCCCTCCCCGAACACCGGGGAGCTGTTTTTT. It translates to CASTPSPNTGELFF.

This clonotype was seen at least ten times. The V and J genes are TRBV7-2 and TRBJ2-3; D tentatively reads TRBD1 or TRBD2 (5 bases each). The CDR3 covers 13 residues. The V gene's germline CDR1 is SGHTA and CDR2 FQGNSA. V was pared by 3 bases and J by 7 bases, with 11 bases between. The CDR3 spells CASSFLGTNTQYF. CDR3 nucleotide sequence: TGTGCCAGCAGCTTTTTGGGGACGAATACGCAGTATTTT.

This clonotype occurred many times. The chain combines TRBV12-5 with TRBJ2-3, with D tentatively TRBD2 (7 bases). Between the trimmed V and J ends, which lost 7 bases and 6 bases, there was a span of 17 bases. Germline CDR1 is LGHNT and CDR2 is FRNRAP. This CDR3 has 14 residues. In nucleotides, the CDR3 is TGTGCTAGTGCCTTAGGGGGGGCCGGGGATACGCAGTATTTT. Protein: CASALGGAGDTQYF.

This clonotype was seen at least ten times. The chain combines TRBV5-1 with TRBJ2-2; D perhaps matches TRBD1 (6 bases). This CDR3 spans 15 amino acids. Trimming pared 1 base from V and 4 bases from J, leaving 11 bases between. The V gene's germline CDR1 is SGHRS and CDR2 YFSETQ. Here the CDR3 reads CASSLHTGPTGELFF. The CDR3 bases are TGCGCCAGCAGCTTGCATACAGGGCCCACCGGGGAGCTGTTTTTT.

This clonotype was picked up many times. The CDR3 here is CASSYNVLTIYNEQFF. The CDR3 DNA sequence: TGTGCCAGCAGTTACAACGTCCTTACCATCTACAATGAGCAGTTCTTC. J is TRBJ2-1 and V is TRBV6-5; D gene unclear. V lost 2 bases, J lost 3 bases, and 14 bases lay in between. This CDR3 is built from 16 residues. Germline V CDR1 and CDR2: MNHEY, SVGAGI.

This clonotype was recorded at least ten times. The chain carries TRBV5-1 and TRBJ2-7; no reliable D call. Per the germline V gene, CDR1 is SGHRS and CDR2 is YFSETQ. The CDR3 is 13 amino acids. V dropped 0 bases and J dropped 6 bases, with 10 bases sitting between them. CDR3 bases: TGCGCCAGCAGCTTGGTCCCCCATGGCGAGCAGTACGTC. It translates to CASSLVPHGEQYV.

This clonotype occurred many times. CDR3 loop: CASSSPPGGLASTDTQYF. The CDR3 region has the DNA TGTGCCAGCAGCTCTCCTCCGGGGGGTCTTGCAAGCACAGATACGCAGTATTTT. The rearrangement links TRBV12-3 or TRBV12-4 to TRBJ2-3; 7 bases map to TRBD2. The CDR3 length is 18 residues. Trimming took 6 bases from V and 0 from J; bases not matched to a gene: 15.

This clonotype appeared many times. This chain connects TRBV5-1 to TRBJ2-5; D ambiguous. V was cut by 1 base and J by 1 base, with 5 bases left in between. Germline V gene sequence: CDR1 SGHRS, CDR2 YFSETQ. The CDR3 sequence is 13 residues long. The chain's CDR3 is CASSLTPQETQYF. For the CDR3, the DNA is TGCGCCAGCAGCTTGACACCCCAAGAGACCCAGTACTTC.

This clonotype has at least ten counts. This chain links TRBV18 with TRBJ2-1, with D tentatively TRBD1 or TRBD2 (5 bases each). V was cut by 6 bases and J by 6 bases, with 24 bases left in between. CDR1 is KGHSH, CDR2 LQKENI, per germline. This CDR3 contains 17 residues. In nucleotides, the CDR3 is TGTGCCAGCTCGCGAAAAACCGGGACCGGCAACTCCAATGAGCAGTTCTTC. Its protein product is CASSRKTGTGNSNEQFF.

This clonotype occurred many times. The V call is TRBV6-6, the J call TRBJ2-3, with D perhaps given as TRBD1 or TRBD2 (5 bases each). Germline assignment: CDR1 MNHNY and CDR2 SVGAGI (reference sequence). The CDR3 consists of 16 residues. The V end was cut by 1 base, the J end by 0 bases, with 11 bases between. The CDR3 nucleotides are TGTGCCAGCAGTTACTGGGGTGGGGGTAGCACAGATACGCAGTATTTT. This gives the protein CASSYWGGGSTDTQYF.

This clonotype has ten or more counts. The rearrangement uses TRBV5-1 and TRBJ2-1; D not certain. This CDR3 comprises 16 residues. Germline V gene lookup returns CDR1 SGHRS and CDR2 YFSETQ. The germline V and J ends were trimmed by 0 bases and 0 bases, with 10 bases remaining between them. CDR3 loop: CASSLVVGSSYNEQFF. DNA for the CDR3: TGCGCCAGCAGCTTGGTGGTCGGTAGCTCCTACAATGAGCAGTTCTTC.

This clonotype appeared many times. This chain uses TRBV6-2 or TRBV6-3 with TRBJ2-6; 8 nucleotides line up with TRBD1. The germline V gene has CDR1 MNHEY and CDR2 SVGEGT. With V trimmed by 5 bases and J by 2 bases, 11 bases remained unmatched. The CDR3 has 18 residues. The CDR3 sequence is CASSRSRDRWTGANVLTF. The CDR3 nucleotides read TGTGCCAGCAGTCGTAGCCGGGACAGGTGGACTGGGGCCAACGTCCTGACTTTC.

This clonotype appeared many times. This chain joins TRBV6-2 or TRBV6-3 and TRBJ2-2; D uncertain. CDR1 is MNHEY and CDR2 is SVGEGT in the germline V gene. V lost 6 bases and J 5 bases, leaving 7 bases between the germline ends. The CDR3 extends over 12 amino acids. CDR3 nucleotides: TGTGCCAGCAGACGAGAGACCGGGGAGCTGTTTTTT. Its translation is CASRRETGELFF.

V gene TRBV7-2 combines with J gene TRBJ2-2; the D is unclear. CDR1 and CDR2 (germline): SGHTA, FQGNSA. Deletions cut 5 bases from V and 5 bases from J, with 9 bases between. The CDR3 length is 13 residues. CDR3 nucleotide sequence: TGTGCCAGCAGCCCCGTCCCGACCGGGGAGCTGTTTTTT. This encodes CASSPVPTGELFF. Complete variable domain (other parts from reference TRBV7-2 and TRBJ2-2): GAGVSQSPSNKVTEKGKDVELRCDPISGHTALYWYRQSLGQGLEFLIYFQGNSAPDKSGLPSDRFSAERTGGSVSTLTIQRTQQEDSAVYLCASSPVPTGELFFGEGSRLTVL.

This rearrangement joins TRBV5-4 to TRBJ1-2; D is unclear. In germline, CDR1 is SGHNT, CDR2 YYREEE (reference sequence). Trimming shortened V by 1 base and J by 4 bases, and 17 bases separated the two germline ends. The CDR3 runs 16 residues. The CDR3 region is CASSLPTTAHRYGYTF. In DNA, the CDR3 is TGTGCCAGCAGCTTGCCTACCACCGCGCATCGCTATGGCTACACCTTC.

This clonotype was recorded at least ten times. The rearrangement uses TRBV7-2 and TRBJ1-4, with D maybe TRBD1 (5 bases). The V gene lost 3 bases and the J gene lost 4 bases, with 12 bases spanning the gap. Germline V gene data show CDR1 as SGHTA and CDR2 as FQGNSA. The CDR3 length is 15 residues. In DNA form, the CDR3 reads TGTGCCAGCAGCTTCGGCGGGGACTATAATGAAAAACTGTTTTTT. Translating it yields CASSFGGDYNEKLFF.

This clonotype has a count of ten or more. This sequence joins TRBV20-1 and TRBJ2-3, with 11 bases matching TRBD2. The length of the CDR3 is 15 residues. The germline V gene encodes CDR1 DFQATT and CDR2 SNEGSKA (reference sequence). V was clipped by 4 bases and J by 0 bases; unmatched bases: 3. CDR3 nucleotide sequence: TGCAGTGCTACTAGCGGGGGGACTAGCACAGATACGCAGTATTTT. Its translation is CSATSGGTSTDTQYF.

As concerns this clonotype: A read error is possible here, since a much larger clone lies one base away. The genes are TRBV24-1 and TRBJ2-5, with D perhaps matching TRBD1 (6 bases). Trimming shortened V by 1 base and J by 3 bases, and 17 bases separated the two germline ends. Germline values: CDR1 KGHDR, CDR2 SFDVKD. This CDR3 is built from 17 residues. The CDR3, as DNA: TGTGCCACCAGTGATTTCGGGACACCTGGCGGAAAAGAGACCCAGTACTTC. Residues: CATSDFGTPGGKETQYF.

This clonotype came up many times. The V and J genes are TRBV19 and TRBJ2-7; 7 positions agree with TRBD1. The junction had 5 bases not matched to a gene; V was cut back by 7 bases and J by 5 bases. Germline lookup yields CDR1 LNHDA and CDR2 SQIVND (reference sequence). CDR3 length: 12 residues. The CDR3, as DNA: TGTGCCAGTATTAAAACAGGGGACGAGCAGTACGTC. The encoded protein is CASIKTGDEQYV.

CDR3 loop: CCAKGSGGPSYEQYV. CDR3 coding DNA: TGCTGTGCTAAGGGATCCGGGGGGCCCTCCTACGAGCAGTACGTC. The chain is built from TRBV20-1 and TRBJ2-7, with D maybe TRBD2 (7 bases). Germline-derived CDR1 and CDR2 are DFQATT and SNEGSKA (reference sequence). The CDR3 has 15 amino acids.

This clonotype appeared many times. The chain combines TRBV12-3 or TRBV12-4 with TRBJ2-2; D not certain. Trimming pared 2 bases from V and 6 bases from J, leaving 13 bases between. The CDR3 covers 15 residues. This chain's CDR3 is CASSLRAGLAGELFF. Written as DNA, the CDR3 is TGTGCCAGCAGTTTAAGGGCAGGCCTTGCCGGGGAGCTGTTTTTT.

The sample holds many counts of this clonotype. V gene TRBV27 combines with J gene TRBJ1-2; D call uncertain. The CDR3 spans 13 residues. Deletions cut 4 bases from V and 8 bases from J, with 14 bases between. Germline loops: CDR1 MNHEY, CDR2 SMNVEV (reference sequence). The CDR3 region is CASSSLGALGYTF. CDR3 in DNA: TGTGCCAGCAGTTCGCTTGGTGCGCTGGGCTACACCTTC.

Many counts were recorded for this clonotype. The chain links TRBV29-1 to TRBJ2-3; 8 bases align to TRBD1. Germline-derived CDR1 and CDR2 are SQVTM and ANQGSEA. V was pared by 7 bases and J by 1 base, with 7 bases of the junction left unmatched. There are 14 residues in the CDR3. This CDR3 reads CSAEATGGTDTQYF. The DNA for the CDR3 is TGCAGCGCCGAGGCGACAGGGGGCACAGATACGCAGTATTTT.